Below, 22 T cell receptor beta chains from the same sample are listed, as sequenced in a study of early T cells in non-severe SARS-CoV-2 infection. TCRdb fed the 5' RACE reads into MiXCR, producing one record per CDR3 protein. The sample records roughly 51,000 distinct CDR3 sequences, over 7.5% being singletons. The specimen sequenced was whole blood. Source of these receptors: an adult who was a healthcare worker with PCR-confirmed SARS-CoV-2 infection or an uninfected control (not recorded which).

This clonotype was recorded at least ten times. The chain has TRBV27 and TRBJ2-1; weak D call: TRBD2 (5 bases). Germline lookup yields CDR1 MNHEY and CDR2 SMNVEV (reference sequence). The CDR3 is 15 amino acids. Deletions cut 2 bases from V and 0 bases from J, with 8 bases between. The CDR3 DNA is TGTGCCAGCAGTTTAGAAGGGAGCTCCTACAATGAGCAGTTCTTC. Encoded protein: CASSLEGSSYNEQFF.

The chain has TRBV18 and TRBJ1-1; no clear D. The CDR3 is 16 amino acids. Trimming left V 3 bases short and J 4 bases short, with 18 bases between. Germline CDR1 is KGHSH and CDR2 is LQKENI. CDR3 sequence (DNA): TGTGCCAGCTCACCCCTGGAGGCCACGGGAGGCACTGAAGCTTTCTTT. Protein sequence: CASSPLEATGGTEAFF.

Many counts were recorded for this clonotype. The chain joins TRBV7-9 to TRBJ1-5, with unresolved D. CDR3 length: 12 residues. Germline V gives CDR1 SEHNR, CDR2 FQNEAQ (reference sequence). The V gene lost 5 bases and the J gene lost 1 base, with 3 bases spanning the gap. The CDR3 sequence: CASSPSNQPQHF. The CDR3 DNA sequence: TGTGCCAGCAGCCCCAGCAATCAGCCCCAGCATTTT.

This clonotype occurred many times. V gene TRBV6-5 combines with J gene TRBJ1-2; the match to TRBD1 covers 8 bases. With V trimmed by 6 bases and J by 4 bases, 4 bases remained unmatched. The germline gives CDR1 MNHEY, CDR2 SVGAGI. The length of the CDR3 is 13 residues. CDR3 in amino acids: CASRMTGAYGYTF. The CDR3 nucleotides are TGTGCCAGCAGGATGACAGGGGCCTATGGCTACACCTTC.

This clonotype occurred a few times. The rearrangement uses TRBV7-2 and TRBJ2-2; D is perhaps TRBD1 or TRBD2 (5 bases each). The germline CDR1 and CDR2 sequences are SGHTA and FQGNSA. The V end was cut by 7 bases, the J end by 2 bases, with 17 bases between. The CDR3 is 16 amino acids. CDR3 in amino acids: CASTRRARGNTGELFF. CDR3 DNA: TGTGCCAGCACCCGGCGGGCTAGGGGAAACACCGGGGAGCTGTTTTTT.

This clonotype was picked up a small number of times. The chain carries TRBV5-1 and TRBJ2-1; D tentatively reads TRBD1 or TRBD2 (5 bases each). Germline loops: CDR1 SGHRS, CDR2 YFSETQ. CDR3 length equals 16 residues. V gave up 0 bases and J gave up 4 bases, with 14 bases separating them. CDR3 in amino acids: CASSLGDQGPYNEQFF. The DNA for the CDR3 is TGCGCCAGCAGCTTGGGGGACCAGGGTCCGTACAATGAGCAGTTCTTC.

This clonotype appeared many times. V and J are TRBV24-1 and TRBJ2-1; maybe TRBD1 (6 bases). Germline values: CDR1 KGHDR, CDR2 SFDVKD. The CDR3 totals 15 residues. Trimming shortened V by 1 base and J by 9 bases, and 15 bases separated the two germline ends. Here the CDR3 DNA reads TGTGCCACCAGTGATTTCGGCAGGGGTGTCGGTGAGCAGTTCTTC. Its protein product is CATSDFGRGVGEQFF.

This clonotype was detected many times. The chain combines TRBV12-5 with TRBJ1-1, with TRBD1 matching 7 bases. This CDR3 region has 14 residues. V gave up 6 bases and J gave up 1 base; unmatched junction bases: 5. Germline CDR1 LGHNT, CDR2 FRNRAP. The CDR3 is CASGSGQPNTEAFF. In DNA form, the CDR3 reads TGTGCTAGTGGCTCGGGACAGCCGAACACTGAAGCTTTCTTT. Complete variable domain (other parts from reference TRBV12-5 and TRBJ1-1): DARVTQTPRHKVTEMGQEVTMRCQPILGHNTVFWYRQTMMQGLELLAYFRNRAPLDDSGMPKDRFSAEMPDATLATLKIQPSEPRDSAVYFCASGSGQPNTEAFFGQGTRLTVV.

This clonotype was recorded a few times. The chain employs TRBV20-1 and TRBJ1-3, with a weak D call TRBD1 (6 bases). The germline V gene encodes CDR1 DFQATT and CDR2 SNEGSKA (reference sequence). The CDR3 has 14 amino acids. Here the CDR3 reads CSATGPASGNTIYF. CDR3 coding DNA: TGCAGCGCGACAGGACCCGCCTCTGGAAACACCATATATTTT.

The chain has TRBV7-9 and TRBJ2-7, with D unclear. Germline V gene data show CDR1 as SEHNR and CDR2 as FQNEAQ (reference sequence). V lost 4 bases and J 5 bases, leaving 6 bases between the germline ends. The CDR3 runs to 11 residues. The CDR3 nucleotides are TGTGCCAGCAGCTCCCTAGACGAGCAGTACTTC. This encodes CASSSLDEQYF.

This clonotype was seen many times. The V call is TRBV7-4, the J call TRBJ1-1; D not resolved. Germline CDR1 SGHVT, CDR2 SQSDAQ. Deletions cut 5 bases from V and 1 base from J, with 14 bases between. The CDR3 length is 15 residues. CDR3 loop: CASSAFDGSNTEAFF. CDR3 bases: TGTGCCAGCAGCGCCTTTGACGGCTCGAACACTGAAGCTTTCTTT. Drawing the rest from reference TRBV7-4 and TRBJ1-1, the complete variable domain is GAGVSQSPRYKVAKRGRDVALRCDSISGHVTLYWYRQTLGQGSEVLTYSQSDAQRDKSGRPSGRFSAERPERSVSTLKIQRTEQGDSAVYLCASSAFDGSNTEAFFGQGTRLTVV.

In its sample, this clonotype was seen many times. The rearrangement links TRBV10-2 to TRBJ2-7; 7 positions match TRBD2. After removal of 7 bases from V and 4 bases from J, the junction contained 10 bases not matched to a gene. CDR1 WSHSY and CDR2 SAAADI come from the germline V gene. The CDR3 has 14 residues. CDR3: CASKPGGLGYEQYF. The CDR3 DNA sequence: TGCGCCAGCAAACCCGGGGGGTTAGGGTACGAGCAGTACTTC.

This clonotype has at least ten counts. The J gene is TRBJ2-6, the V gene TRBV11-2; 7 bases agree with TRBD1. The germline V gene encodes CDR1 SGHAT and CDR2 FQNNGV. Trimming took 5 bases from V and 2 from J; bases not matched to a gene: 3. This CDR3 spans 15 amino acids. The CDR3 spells CASSTGVAGANVLTF. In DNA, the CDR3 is TGTGCCAGCAGCACAGGGGTGGCTGGGGCCAACGTCCTGACTTTC.

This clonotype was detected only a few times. The CDR3 DNA follows: TGTGCCAGCAGCTTAGCTAGCGTCGGAAACATTCAGTACTTC. The encoded protein is CASSLASVGNIQYF. This chain joins TRBV7-8 and TRBJ2-4, with a tentative D call TRBD2 (5 bases). Germline V gene lookup returns CDR1 SGHVS and CDR2 FQNEAQ. The CDR3 is 14 residues long. V lost 0 bases and J 6 bases, leaving 9 bases between the germline ends.

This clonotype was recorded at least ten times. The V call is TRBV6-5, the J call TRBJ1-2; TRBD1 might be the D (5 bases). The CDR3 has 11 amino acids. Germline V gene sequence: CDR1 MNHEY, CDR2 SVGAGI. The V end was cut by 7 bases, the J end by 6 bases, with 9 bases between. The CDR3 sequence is CASMDNDGYTF. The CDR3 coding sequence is TGTGCCAGCATGGACAACGATGGCTACACCTTC.

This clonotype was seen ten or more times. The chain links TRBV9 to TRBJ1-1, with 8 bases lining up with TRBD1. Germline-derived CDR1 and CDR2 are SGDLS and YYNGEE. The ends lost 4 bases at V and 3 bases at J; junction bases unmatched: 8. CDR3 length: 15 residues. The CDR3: CASSPDRAGDTEAFF. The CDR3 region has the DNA TGTGCCAGCAGCCCGGACAGGGCGGGGGACACTGAAGCTTTCTTT.

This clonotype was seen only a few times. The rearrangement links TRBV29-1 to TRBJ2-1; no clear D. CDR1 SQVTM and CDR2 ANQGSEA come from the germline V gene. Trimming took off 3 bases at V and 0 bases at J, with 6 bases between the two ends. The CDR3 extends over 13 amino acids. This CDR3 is CSVEAISYNEQFF. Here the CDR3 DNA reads TGCAGCGTTGAGGCAATCTCCTACAATGAGCAGTTCTTC.

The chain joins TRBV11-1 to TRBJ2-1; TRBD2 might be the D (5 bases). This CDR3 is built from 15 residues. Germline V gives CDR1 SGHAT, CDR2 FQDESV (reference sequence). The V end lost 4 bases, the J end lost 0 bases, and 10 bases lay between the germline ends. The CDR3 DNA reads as TGTGCCAGCAGCTACAGAGGGAGCTCCTACAATGAGCAGTTCTTC. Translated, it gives CASSYRGSSYNEQFF.

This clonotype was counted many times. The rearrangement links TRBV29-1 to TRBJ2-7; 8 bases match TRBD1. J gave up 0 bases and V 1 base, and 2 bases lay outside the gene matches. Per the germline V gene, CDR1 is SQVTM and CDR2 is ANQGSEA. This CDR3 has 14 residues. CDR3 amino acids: CSVEGTGSSYEQYF. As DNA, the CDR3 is TGCAGCGTTGAAGGGACAGGGAGCTCCTACGAGCAGTACTTC.

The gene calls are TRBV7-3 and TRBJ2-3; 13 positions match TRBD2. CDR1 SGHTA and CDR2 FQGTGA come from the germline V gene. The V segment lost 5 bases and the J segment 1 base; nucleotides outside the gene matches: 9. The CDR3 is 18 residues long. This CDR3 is CASSPRTSGSQRTDTQYF. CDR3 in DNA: TGTGCCAGCAGCCCCCGGACTAGCGGGAGCCAACGCACAGATACGCAGTATTTT.

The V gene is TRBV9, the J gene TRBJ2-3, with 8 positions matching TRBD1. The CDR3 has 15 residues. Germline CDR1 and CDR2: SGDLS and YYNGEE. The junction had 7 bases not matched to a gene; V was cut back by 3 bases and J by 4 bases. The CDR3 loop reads CASSAKDRAADTQYF. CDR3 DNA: TGTGCCAGCAGCGCCAAGGACAGGGCGGCAGATACGCAGTATTTT.

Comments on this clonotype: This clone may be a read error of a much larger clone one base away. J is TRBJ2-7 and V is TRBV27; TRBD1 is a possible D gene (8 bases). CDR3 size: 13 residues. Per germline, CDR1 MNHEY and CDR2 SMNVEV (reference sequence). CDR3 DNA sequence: TGTACCAGCGGGGATACAGGGGGTTACGAGCAGTACTTC. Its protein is CTSGDTGGYEQYF.